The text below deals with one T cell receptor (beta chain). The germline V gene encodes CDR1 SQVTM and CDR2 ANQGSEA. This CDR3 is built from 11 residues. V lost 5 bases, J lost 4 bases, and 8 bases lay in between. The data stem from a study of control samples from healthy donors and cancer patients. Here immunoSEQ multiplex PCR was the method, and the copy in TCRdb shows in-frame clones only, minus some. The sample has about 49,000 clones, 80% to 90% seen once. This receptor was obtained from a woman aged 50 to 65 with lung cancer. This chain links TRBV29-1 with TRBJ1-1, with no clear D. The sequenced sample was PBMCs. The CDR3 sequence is CSVTGGTEAFF. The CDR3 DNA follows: TGCAGCGTTACCGGAGGCACTGAAGCTTTCTTT.